This T cell receptor beta chain was profiled in a study of response to subunit inactivated influenza vaccine. V was pared by 1 base and J by 5 bases, with 11 bases of the junction left unmatched. This CDR3 is 16 amino acids long. In germline, CDR1 is LGHNA, CDR2 YNFKEQ. This clonotype was seen more than once but under ten times. The antigen is not known. General study results and limits: The authors put forward the suggestion that each seasonal influenza vaccination may bring in only a limited number of new T cells.

TCRdb re-analysed the RT-PCR reads in MiXCR, keeping a single row per CDR3 protein. The repertoire has 530,000 or so distinct CDR3 sequences, 12% of them found once; the top ten carry approximately 10%. The chain joins TRBV4-2 to TRBJ2-7, with TRBD2 identical over 7 bases. This specimen consisted of PBMCs from blood, obtained on the day of vaccination. The sequence was collected from a man aged 45-65 years who received an inactivated influenza vaccine. CDR3 residues: CASSQVEGGRSHEQYF. CDR3 coding DNA: TGTGCCAGCAGCCAAGTTGAGGGCGGGAGATCCCACGAGCAGTACTTC.